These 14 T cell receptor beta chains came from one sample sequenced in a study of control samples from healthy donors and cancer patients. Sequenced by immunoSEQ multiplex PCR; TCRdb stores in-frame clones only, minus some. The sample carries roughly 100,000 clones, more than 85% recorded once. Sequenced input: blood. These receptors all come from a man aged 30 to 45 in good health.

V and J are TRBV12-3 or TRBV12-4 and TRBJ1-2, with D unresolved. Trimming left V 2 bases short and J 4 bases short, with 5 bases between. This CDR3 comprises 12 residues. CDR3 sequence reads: CASSLWGYGYTF. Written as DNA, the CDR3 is TGTGCCAGCAGTTTATGGGGCTATGGCTACACCTTC.

The CDR3 DNA sequence: TGTGCCTGGAAATTGGTAGCAGTTAAGAACACTGAAGCTTTCTTT. This codes for CAWKLVAVKNTEAFF. The chain joins TRBV30 to TRBJ1-1; D is uncertain. V shed 4 bases and J shed 1 base, with 16 bases lying between them. This CDR3 is 15 amino acids long. The germline gives CDR1 GTSNPN, CDR2 SVGIG (reference sequence).

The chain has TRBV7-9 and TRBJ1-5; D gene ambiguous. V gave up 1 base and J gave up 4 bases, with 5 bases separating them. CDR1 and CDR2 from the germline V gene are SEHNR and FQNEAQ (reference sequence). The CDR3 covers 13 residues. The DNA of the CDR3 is TGTGCCAGCAGCTTAGATAGAAATCAGCCCCAGCATTTT. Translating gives CASSLDRNQPQHF.

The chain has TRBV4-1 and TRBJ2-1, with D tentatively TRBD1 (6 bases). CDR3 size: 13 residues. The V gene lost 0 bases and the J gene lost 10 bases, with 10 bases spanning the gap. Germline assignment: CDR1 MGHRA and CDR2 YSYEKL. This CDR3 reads CASSQDFGQEQFF. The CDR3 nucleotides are TGCGCCAGCAGCCAAGATTTCGGACAGGAGCAGTTCTTC.

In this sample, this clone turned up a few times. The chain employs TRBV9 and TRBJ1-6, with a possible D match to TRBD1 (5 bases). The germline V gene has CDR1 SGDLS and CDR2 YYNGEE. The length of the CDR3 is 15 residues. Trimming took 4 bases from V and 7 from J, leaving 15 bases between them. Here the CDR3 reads CASSSQVGANSPLHF. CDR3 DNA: TGTGCCAGCAGCTCACAGGTCGGCGCGAATTCACCCCTCCACTTT.

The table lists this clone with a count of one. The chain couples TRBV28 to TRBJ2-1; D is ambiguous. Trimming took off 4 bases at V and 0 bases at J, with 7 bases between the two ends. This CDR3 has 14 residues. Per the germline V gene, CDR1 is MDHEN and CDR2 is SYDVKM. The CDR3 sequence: CASSSPGSYNEQFF. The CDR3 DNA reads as TGTGCCAGCAGTTCACCGGGCTCCTACAATGAGCAGTTCTTC.

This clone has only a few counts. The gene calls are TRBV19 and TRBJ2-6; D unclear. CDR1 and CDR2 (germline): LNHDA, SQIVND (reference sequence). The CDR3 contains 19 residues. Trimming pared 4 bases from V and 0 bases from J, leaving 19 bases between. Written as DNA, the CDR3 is TGTGCCAGTAGTACCAACCCACAACAGCACCGCTCTGGGGCCAACGTCCTGACTTTC. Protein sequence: CASSTNPQQHRSGANVLTF.

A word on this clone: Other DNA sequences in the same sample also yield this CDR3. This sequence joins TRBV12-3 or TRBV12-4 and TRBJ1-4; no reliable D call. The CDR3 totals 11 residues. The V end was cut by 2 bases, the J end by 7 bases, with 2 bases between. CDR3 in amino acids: CASSLREKLFF. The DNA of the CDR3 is TGTGCCAGCAGTTTACGTGAAAAACTGTTTTTT.

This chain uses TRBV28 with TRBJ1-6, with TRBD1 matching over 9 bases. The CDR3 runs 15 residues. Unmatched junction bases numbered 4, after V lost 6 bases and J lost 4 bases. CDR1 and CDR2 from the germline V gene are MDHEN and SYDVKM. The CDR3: CASRVDRGYNSPLHF. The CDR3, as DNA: TGTGCCAGCAGGGTGGACAGGGGTTATAATTCACCCCTCCACTTT. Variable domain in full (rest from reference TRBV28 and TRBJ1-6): DVKVTQSSRYLVKRTGEKVFLECVQDMDHENMFWYRQDPGLGLRLIYFSYDVKMKEKGDIPEGYSVSREKKERFSLILESASTNQTSMYLCASRVDRGYNSPLHFGNGTRLTVT.

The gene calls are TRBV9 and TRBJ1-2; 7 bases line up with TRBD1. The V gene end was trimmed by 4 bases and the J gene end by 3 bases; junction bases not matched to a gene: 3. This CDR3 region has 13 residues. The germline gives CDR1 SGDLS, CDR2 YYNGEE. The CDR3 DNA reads TGTGCCAGCAGCACAACAGGGGACTATGGCTACACCTTC. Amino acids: CASSTTGDYGYTF. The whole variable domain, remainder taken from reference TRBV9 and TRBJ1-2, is DSGVTQTPKHLITATGQRVTLRCSPRSGDLSVYWYQQSLDQGLQFLIQYYNGEERAKGNILERFSAQQFPDLHSELNLSSLELGDSALYFCASSTTGDYGYTFGSGTRLTVV.

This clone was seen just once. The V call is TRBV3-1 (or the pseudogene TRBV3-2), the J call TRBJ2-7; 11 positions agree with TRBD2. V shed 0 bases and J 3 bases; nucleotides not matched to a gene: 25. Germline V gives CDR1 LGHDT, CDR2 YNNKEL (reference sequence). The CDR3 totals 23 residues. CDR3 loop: CASSQDDGELAGDPPFNNYEQYF. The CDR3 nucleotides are TGTGCCAGCAGCCAAGATGATGGGGAACTAGCGGGAGATCCGCCCTTTAATAACTACGAGCAGTACTTC.

In nucleotides, the CDR3 is TGTGCCAGCAGCCGGGAGAGGGAGACCCAGTACTTC. It translates to CASSRERETQYF. The J gene is TRBJ2-5, the V gene TRBV7-8; the D gene is possibly TRBD2 (6 bases). V was shortened by 5 bases and J by 5 bases, with 9 bases between the two germline ends. This CDR3 contains 12 residues. The germline V gene encodes CDR1 SGHVS and CDR2 FQNEAQ. The full variable domain, completed using reference TRBV7-8 and TRBJ2-5, is GAGVSQSPRYKVAKRGQDVALRCDPISGHVSLFWYQQALGQGPEFLTYFQNEAQLDKSGLPSDRFFAERPEGSVSTLKIQRTQQEDSAVYLCASSRERETQYFGPGTRLLVL.

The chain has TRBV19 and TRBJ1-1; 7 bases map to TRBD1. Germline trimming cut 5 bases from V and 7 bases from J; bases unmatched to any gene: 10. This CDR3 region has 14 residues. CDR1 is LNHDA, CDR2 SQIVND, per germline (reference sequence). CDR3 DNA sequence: TGTGCCAGTAGTCCCCGACAGGGCTCCGGTGAAGCTTTCTTT. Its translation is CASSPRQGSGEAFF.

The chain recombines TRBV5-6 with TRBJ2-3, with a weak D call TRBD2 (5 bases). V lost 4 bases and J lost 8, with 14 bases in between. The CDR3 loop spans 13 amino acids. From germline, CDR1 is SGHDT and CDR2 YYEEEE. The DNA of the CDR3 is TGTGCCAGCAGCCCCGGACTCCTCTTTACGCAGTATTTT. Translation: CASSPGLLFTQYF.